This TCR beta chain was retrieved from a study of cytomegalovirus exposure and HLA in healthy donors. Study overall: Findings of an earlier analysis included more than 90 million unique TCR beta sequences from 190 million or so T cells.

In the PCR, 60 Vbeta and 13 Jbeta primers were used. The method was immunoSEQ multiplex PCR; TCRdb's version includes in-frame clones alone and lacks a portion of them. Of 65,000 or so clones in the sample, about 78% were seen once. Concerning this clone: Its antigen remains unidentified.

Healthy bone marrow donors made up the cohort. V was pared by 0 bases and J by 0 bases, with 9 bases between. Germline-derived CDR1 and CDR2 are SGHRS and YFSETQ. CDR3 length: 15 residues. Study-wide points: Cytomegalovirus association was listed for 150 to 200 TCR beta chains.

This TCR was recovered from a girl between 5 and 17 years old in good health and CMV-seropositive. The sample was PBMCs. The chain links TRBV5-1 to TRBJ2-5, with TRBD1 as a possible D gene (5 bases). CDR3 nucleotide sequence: TGCGCCAGCAGCTTGGGAGCGACAGACCAAGAGACCCAGTACTTC. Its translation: CASSLGATDQETQYF.